A selection of T cell receptor beta chains follows, all from one sample in a study of patients and donors after allogeneic stem cell transplantation. TCRdb independently ran MiXCR on the RT-PCR reads; one entry per CDR3 protein. The sample carries about 160,000 distinct CDR3 sequences, around 30% recorded once. Sequencing input: blood, either unsorted or a sorted T cell fraction (not recorded which). The receptors originated from a human donor who was either an allogeneic HSCT recipient or a stem cell or donor lymphocyte infusion donor (not recorded which). It is not recorded whose cells these are; they may come from a transplant donor. The conserved cysteine and the conserved F or W are not part of the CDR3 here.

v_call cdr3_aa
TRBV5-6 ASSLYRTNENSPLH
TRBV12-3/TRBV12-4 ASSFQAGVETQY
TRBV15 ATSRGDGTDTQY
TRBV21-1 ASSKRTDTQY
TRBV4-3 ASSQDKATPSYEQY
TRBV4-3 ASSRTGIYNEQF
TRBV2 ASSEDVGNYNYGYT
TRBV10-3 AIRWTDGTDTQY
TRBV7-9 ASSLGLALSYEQY
TRBV10-3 AISEMGALGY
TRBV4-3 ASSHPPGTGVRNTEAF
TRBV12-3/TRBV12-4 ASSLYIQTTDTQY
TRBV15 ATSSLEGVGYT
TRBV12-3/TRBV12-4 ASSSGHVTAEAF
TRBV7-9 ASREGGRAFTDTQY
TRBV20-1 SAPPGLAEPKEF
TRBV20-1 SAGGTIFNQPQH
TRBV20-1 SAPLGYEQY
TRBV10-3 AISVETTSPSYNEQF
TRBV4-3 ASSHRWEGPEAF
TRBV20-1 SASNGLWGYT
TRBV20-1 SAIGGFETSGRNEQF
TRBV7-2 AIQGLGKFYGYT
TRBV15 ATYNGLGNQPQH
TRBV5-6 ASSQGFEETQY
TRBV5-1 ASSLVALGKRGEQF
TRBV12-3/TRBV12-4 ASSLLGGPNQPQH
TRBV20-1 SARDVGHSYEQY
TRBV5-1 ASSLGGLAGYQETQY
TRBV6-5 ASSREPRNTGELF
TRBV7-2 ASRPTSSGRGVEQF
TRBV4-3 ASSQDSAGDTQY
TRBV7-9 ASSLDGGVDIQY
TRBV4-3 ASSQDAHRGFQETQY
TRBV5-1 ASSLGGPYEQY
TRBV12-3/TRBV12-4 ASSFWDSTYEQY
TRBV5-1 ASGLAGGSSYNEQF
TRBV7-8 ASSLGWGGTEAF
TRBV20-1 SASGLSSYEQY
TRBV7-9 ASSGTGGGYT
TRBV6-5 ASRPSGDTQY
TRBV7-9 ASSLGNSGNTIY
TRBV12-3/TRBV12-4 ASGLGDEQF
TRBV11-2 ASSLGWRQETQY
TRBV18 ASSSMTGASSGNTIY
TRBV6-5 ASSRQGYSNQPQH
TRBV21-1 ASSRLPGTPAPYYEQY
TRBV20-1 SASATGLAGNEQF
TRBV28 ASHDRGRDLGYT
TRBV28 ASSVRGLVRYEQY
TRBV12-3/TRBV12-4 ASSFASGMVEQY
TRBV27 ATSRREDSNQPQH
TRBV7-9 ASSLVAGSVYGYT
TRBV12-3/TRBV12-4 ASSARQGSYGYT